A selection of T cell receptor beta chains follows, all from one sample in a study of blood T cell repertoires in COVID-19. The table came from immunoSEQ multiplex PCR; TCRdb's copy has only in-frame clones and leaves some out. This sample has some 150,000 clones, with over 80% found just once. The specimen was peripheral blood. The receptors here all came from a man aged 50-59 years with active COVID-19. The CDR3 runs from the conserved cysteine through the conserved F or W. The D gene is left open where the match is weak. For some rows the clone size is stated as once, few or many, or as a class when expanded; others skip it.

d_call clone_size j_call v_call cdr3_aa cdr3_nt
NA once TRBJ2-2 TRBV18 CASSPVGTGNTGELFF TGTGCCAGCTCACCAGTTGGTACAGGGAACACCGGGGAGCTGTTTTTT
TRBD2 NA TRBJ2-1 TRBV7-2 CASSSRGGNNEQFF TGTGCCAGCAGTTCTCGGGGAGGGAACAATGAGCAGTTCTTC
TRBD2 NA TRBJ2-5 TRBV3-1/TRBV3-2 CASRTGLAGPQETQYF TGTGCCAGCAGAACAGGACTAGCGGGGCCCCAAGAGACCCAGTACTTC
NA NA TRBJ2-3 TRBV5-1 CASSLVRASTDTQYF TGCGCCAGCAGCTTGGTGCGAGCTAGCACAGATACGCAGTATTTT
TRBD2 NA TRBJ2-5 TRBV19 CASSKTSGGTTTSGTQYF TGTGCCAGTAGTAAGACTAGCGGGGGAACCACCACGTCCGGGACCCAGTACTTC
NA NA TRBJ2-3 TRBV27 CASRQISTDTQYF TGTGCCAGCCGACAGATTTCCACAGATACGCAGTATTTT
NA NA TRBJ1-1 TRBV30 CAWSRRGNTEAFF TGTGCCTGGAGCCGCAGGGGGAACACTGAAGCTTTCTTT
TRBD1 few TRBJ1-6 TRBV5-5 CASSSRQGRSPLHF TGTGCCAGCAGCTCCAGACAGGGTCGGTCACCCCTCCACTTT
NA NA TRBJ2-7 TRBV5-1 CASSLARGTKSYEQYF TGCGCCAGCAGCTTGGCCCGCGGGACGAAGTCCTACGAGCAGTACTTC
TRBD1 NA TRBJ1-5 TRBV4-1 CASSQTGTGIDQPQHF TGCGCCAGCAGCCAAACCGGGACAGGGATCGATCAGCCCCAGCATTTT
TRBD1 few TRBJ1-2 TRBV12-3/TRBV12-4 CASIVDRGYGYTF TGTGCCAGCATTGTTGACAGGGGCTATGGCTACACCTTC
NA NA TRBJ1-5 TRBV24-1 CATSAGGTDQPQHF TGTGCCACCAGTGCGGGGGGAACGGATCAGCCCCAGCATTTT
NA NA TRBJ1-5 TRBV5-1 CASSPQWGVNQPQHF TGCGCCAGCAGCCCACAATGGGGGGTCAATCAGCCCCAGCATTTT
NA once TRBJ1-1 TRBV11-2 CASSSSFTQGNTEAFF TGTGCCAGCAGCTCCAGTTTTACGCAGGGGAACACTGAAGCTTTCTTT
TRBD1 NA TRBJ1-4 TRBV7-9 CASSYPSGTGTEKLFF TGTGCCAGCAGCTACCCCTCCGGGACAGGGACTGAAAAACTGTTTTTT
NA NA TRBJ2-5 TRBV11-2 CASSPNDPRETQYF TGTGCCAGCAGCCCTAATGACCCGAGGGAGACCCAGTACTTC
NA NA TRBJ2-4 TRBV12-3/TRBV12-4 CASSYRGGNIQYF TGTGCCAGCAGCTACAGGGGAGGAAACATTCAGTACTTC
TRBD1 NA TRBJ1-2 TRBV12-3/TRBV12-4 CASSWDREGYTF TGTGCCAGCAGTTGGGACAGGGAGGGCTACACCTTC
TRBD1 NA TRBJ1-6 TRBV19 CASSTDRGPVDSPLHF TGTGCCAGTAGTACCGACAGGGGGCCCGTGGATTCACCCCTCCACTTT
TRBD1 NA TRBJ1-2 TRBV14 CASSQDRATGLYGYTF TGTGCCAGCAGCCAAGATCGGGCGACAGGGCTATATGGCTACACCTTC
TRBD1 NA TRBJ2-7 TRBV5-1 CASSSGSSGGGYEQYF TGCGCCAGCAGCTCAGGTAGTTCAGGGGGCGGCTACGAGCAGTACTTC
NA NA TRBJ2-5 TRBV5-1 CASSLVREETQYF TGCGCCAGCAGCTTGGTTCGGGAAGAGACCCAGTACTTC
NA NA TRBJ1-2 TRBV15 CATSEIIQGSRGYTF TGTGCCACCAGCGAAATAATACAGGGTTCGCGGGGCTACACCTTC
NA NA TRBJ2-7 TRBV7-2 CASSPQGGSSYEQYF TGTGCCAGCAGCCCCCAAGGGGGTAGCTCCTACGAGCAGTACTTC
TRBD2 NA TRBJ2-5 TRBV5-1 CASTRGGGAETQYF TGCGCCAGCACCAGAGGCGGGGGGGCTGAGACCCAGTACTTC
NA NA TRBJ1-1 TRBV6-5 CASSPADRRLGKAFF TGTGCCAGCAGTCCCGCGGACCGGAGGTTGGGAAAAGCTTTCTTT
NA once TRBJ2-2 TRBV18 CASSLLDRRNTGELFF TGTGCCAGCTCACTTCTAGACAGAAGGAACACCGGGGAGCTGTTTTTT
NA NA TRBJ2-1 TRBV2 CASNMRDEQFF TGTGCCAGCAACATGAGGGATGAGCAGTTCTTC